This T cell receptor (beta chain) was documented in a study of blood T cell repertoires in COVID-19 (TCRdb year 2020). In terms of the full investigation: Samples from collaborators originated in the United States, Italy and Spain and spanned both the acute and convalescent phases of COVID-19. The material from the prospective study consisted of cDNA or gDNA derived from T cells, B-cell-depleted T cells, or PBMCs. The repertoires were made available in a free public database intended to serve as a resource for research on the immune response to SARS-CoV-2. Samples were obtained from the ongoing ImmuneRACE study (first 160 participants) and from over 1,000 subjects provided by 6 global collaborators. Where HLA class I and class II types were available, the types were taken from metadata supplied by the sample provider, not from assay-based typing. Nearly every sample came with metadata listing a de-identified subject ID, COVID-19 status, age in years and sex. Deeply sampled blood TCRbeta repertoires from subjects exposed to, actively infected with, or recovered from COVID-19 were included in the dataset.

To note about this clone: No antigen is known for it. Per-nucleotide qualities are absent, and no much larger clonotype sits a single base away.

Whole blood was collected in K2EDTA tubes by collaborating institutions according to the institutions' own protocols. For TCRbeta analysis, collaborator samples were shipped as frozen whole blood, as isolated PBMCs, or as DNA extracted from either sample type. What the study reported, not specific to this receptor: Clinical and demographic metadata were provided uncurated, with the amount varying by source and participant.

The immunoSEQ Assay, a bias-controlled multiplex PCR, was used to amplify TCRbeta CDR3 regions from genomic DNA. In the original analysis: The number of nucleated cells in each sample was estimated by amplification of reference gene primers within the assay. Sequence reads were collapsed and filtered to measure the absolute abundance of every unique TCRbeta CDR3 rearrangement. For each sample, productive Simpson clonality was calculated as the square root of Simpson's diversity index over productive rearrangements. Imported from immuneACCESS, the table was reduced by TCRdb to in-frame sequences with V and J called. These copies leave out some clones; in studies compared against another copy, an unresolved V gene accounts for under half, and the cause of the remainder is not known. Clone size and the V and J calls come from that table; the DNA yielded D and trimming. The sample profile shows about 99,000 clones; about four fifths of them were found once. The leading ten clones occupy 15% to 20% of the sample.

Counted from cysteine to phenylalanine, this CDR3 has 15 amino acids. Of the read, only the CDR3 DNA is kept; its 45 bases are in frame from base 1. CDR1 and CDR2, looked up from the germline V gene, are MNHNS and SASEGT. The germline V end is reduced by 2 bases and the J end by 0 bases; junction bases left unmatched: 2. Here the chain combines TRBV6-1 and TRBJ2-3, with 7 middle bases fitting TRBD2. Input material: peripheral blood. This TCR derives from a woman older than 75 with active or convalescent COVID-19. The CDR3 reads CASSEWGGSTDTQYF. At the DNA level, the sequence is TGTGCCAGCAGTGAATGGGGGGGGAGCACAGATACGCAGTATTTT.